This T cell receptor beta chain stems from a study of cytomegalovirus exposure and HLA in healthy donors. CDR1 is SQVTM, CDR2 ANQGSEA, per germline. J gave up 3 bases and V 4 bases, and 3 bases lay outside the gene matches. The CDR3 spans 13 residues. PCR primers comprised 60 Vbeta and 13 Jbeta primers. Produced via immunoSEQ multiplex PCR; TCRdb's table is partial and in-frame only. The sample contains about 43,000 clones, about 84% of which appear only once. The receptor's source is a man aged 50 to 59 in good health and CMV-seronegative. Sequenced input: PBMCs. The chain carries TRBV29-1 and TRBJ2-7; the match to TRBD1 covers 10 bases. Here the CDR3 reads CSVVGTGVYEQYF. The CDR3 bases are TGCAGCGTTGTCGGGACAGGGGTCTACGAGCAGTACTTC.